This record covers a single T cell receptor beta chain. Antigen unknown. The missing conserved phenylalanine or tryptophan at the end of this CDR3 makes a read error likely. These data originate in a study of T cell repertoires in cytomegalovirus infection. About the research overall: It can be stated that public TCR beta signatures indicated CMV infection as well as a matching HLA type. General observations from the study: Clonotype analysis showed dominance of the ex vivo response by HLA-C-restricted CMV-specific TCR beta clonotypes. Identification of carriers of CMV plus the relevant HLA was performed using cumulative public TCR beta family frequency.

The CDR3 length is 16 residues. CDR1 SGHTA and CDR2 FQGNSA come from the germline V gene. TCRdb reanalysed the reads using MiXCR and keeps one entry per CDR3 protein. Seen here are hundreds of thousands of distinct CDR3 sequences, about a third observed once, and the top ten hold roughly 2.8%. This receptor was obtained from a human donor in good health (CMV status not recorded). Some clones in this sample may be carry-over from other donors' samples. The rearrangement links TRBV7-2 to TRBJ1-1; 8 bases line up with TRBD1. Sequencing used PBMCs. DNA of the CDR3: TGTGACATCAGCTTAGGTCGACAGGGGCGAAAAGAAGAAGCTTTCTGT. Its translation is CDISLGRQGRKEEAFC.